Shown below are 31 T cell receptor beta chains from a single sample sequenced in a study of shared clonotypes between healthy human individuals. Produced via immunoSEQ multiplex PCR; TCRdb's table is partial and in-frame only. This table holds some 1 million clones, 65% to 80% found once. The sample comprised memory CD4+ T cells sorted from blood. Documented subset: CD45RA-negative fraction. Source of these receptors: a man aged 18 to 29 in good health.

The chain is built from TRBV30 and TRBJ2-1; 8 bases match TRBD2. The junction had 7 bases not matched to a gene; V was cut back by 3 bases and J by 9 bases. This CDR3 is built from 13 residues. Per the germline V gene, CDR1 is GTSNPN and CDR2 is SVGIG (reference sequence). DNA for the CDR3: TGTGCCTGGAGCCAAACGGGGGGGACTGAGCAGTTCTTC. Translation gives CAWSQTGGTEQFF. The variable domain in full, completed from reference TRBV30 and TRBJ2-1, reads SQTIHQWPATLVQPVGSPLSLECTVEGTSNPNLYWYRQAAGRGLQLLFYSVGIGQISSEVPQNLSASRPQDRQFILSSKKLLLSDSGFYLCAWSQTGGTEQFFGPGTRLTVL.

The chain couples TRBV19 to TRBJ2-3; weak D call: TRBD2 (6 bases). Germline V gene lookup returns CDR1 LNHDA and CDR2 SQIVND (reference sequence). V was pared by 1 base and J by 10 bases, with 18 bases between. This CDR3 has 15 residues. CDR3 sequence reads: CASSIGLTSVPSQYF. The DNA for the CDR3 is TGTGCCAGTAGTATAGGTCTGACTAGTGTTCCTTCGCAGTATTTT.

The chain joins TRBV6-1 to TRBJ2-7; D may be TRBD1 or TRBD2 (5 bases each). Germline loops: CDR1 MNHNS, CDR2 SASEGT. The V end was cut by 7 bases, the J end by 6 bases, with 16 bases between. This CDR3 has 13 residues. The CDR3 spells CASKFGTQGEQYF. CDR3 nucleotides: TGTGCCAGCAAATTCGGGACCCAGGGCGAGCAGTACTTC.

The chain joins TRBV2 to TRBJ2-5, with 9 bases matching TRBD2. Germline CDR1 reads SNHLY; CDR2 reads FYNNEI. CDR3 size: 15 residues. V shed 4 bases and J 5 bases; nucleotides not matched to a gene: 8. The CDR3 region has the DNA TGTGCCAGCAGTGTGGGAGCGGGAGGCGGCGAGACCCAGTACTTC. It specifies CASSVGAGGGETQYF.

This clone came up once. The likely explanation is a read error, given a far larger clone one base away. The rearrangement links TRBV11-2 to TRBJ2-6, with no clear D. The CDR3 consists of 13 residues. Trimming took off 6 bases at V and 2 bases at J, with 5 bases between the two ends. From germline, CDR1 is SGHAT and CDR2 FQNNGV. The DNA for the CDR3 is TGTGCCAGCAGTTACCCTGGGGCCAACGTCCTGACTTTC. Translated: CASSYPGANVLTF.

The chain recombines TRBV7-2 with TRBJ1-2; D uncertain. Trimming removed 11 bases at V and 4 bases at J, with 20 bases between. There are 14 residues in the CDR3. Per germline, CDR1 SGHTA and CDR2 FQGNSA. DNA of the CDR3: TGTGCCGGTAGCCGGGCCCCTGAGATCTATGGCTACACCTTC. Translating gives CAGSRAPEIYGYTF.

The rearrangement joins TRBV5-5 to TRBJ1-1; D remains unclear. V lost 7 bases and J 4 bases, leaving 14 bases between the germline ends. This CDR3 region has 13 residues. Germline V gives CDR1 SGHKS, CDR2 YYEKEE (reference sequence). The CDR3 region has the DNA TGTGCCAGCGGACCGTTACCGGGCACTGAAGCTTTCTTT. Translated: CASGPLPGTEAFF.

This clone showed up just a few times. The V call is TRBV18, the J call TRBJ1-2; 7 bases fit TRBD1. Germline CDR1 KGHSH, CDR2 LQKENI. The CDR3 sequence is 12 residues long. V shed 5 bases, J shed 8 bases, and the junction held 5 bases outside the gene matches. The CDR3: CASSGTVLGYTF. As DNA, the CDR3 is TGTGCCAGCTCAGGGACAGTACTCGGCTACACCTTC.

This clone was counted once. The gene calls are TRBV7-9 and TRBJ2-1; no clear D gene. The CDR3 loop spans 14 amino acids. Germline V lookup: CDR1 SEHNR, CDR2 FQNEAQ (reference sequence). Trimming pared 4 bases from V and 1 base from J, leaving 8 bases between. The CDR3 sequence: CASSYWGSYNEQFF. DNA for the CDR3: TGTGCCAGCAGCTACTGGGGTTCCTACAATGAGCAGTTCTTC.

In this sample, this clone turned up a few times. The rearrangement joins TRBV18 to TRBJ1-1; the D gene is possibly TRBD1 (5 bases). The V and J ends lost 6 bases and 5 bases respectively, with 16 bases between them. CDR1 and CDR2 (germline): KGHSH, LQKENI. CDR3 size: 14 residues. The CDR3 coding sequence is TGTGCCAGCTCCCGTAACCTGGGGGAGACTGAAGCTTTCTTT. As protein: CASSRNLGETEAFF.

V and J are TRBV29-1 and TRBJ2-7; D ambiguous. CDR1 and CDR2 (germline): SQVTM, ANQGSEA. Trimming removed 0 bases at V and 5 bases at J, with 20 bases between. The CDR3 has 16 amino acids. CDR3 loop: CSVEDPGRLGYNEQYF. The CDR3 DNA follows: TGCAGCGTTGAAGATCCAGGACGGTTGGGATACAACGAGCAGTACTTC.

V gene TRBV7-2 combines with J gene TRBJ2-7, with D possibly being TRBD1 (5 bases). Looked up from germline, CDR1 is SGHTA and CDR2 is FQGNSA. There are 12 residues in the CDR3. V dropped 5 bases and J dropped 6 bases, with 11 bases sitting between them. For the CDR3, the DNA is TGTGCCAGCAGCCTACAGGCTCCCGAGCAGTACTTC. Amino acid sequence: CASSLQAPEQYF.

The CDR3 region has the DNA TGTGCCAGCAGCTCCTGGACAGGGGGCGGCTTGGAGACCCAGTACTTC. Its protein product is CASSSWTGGGLETQYF. The V and J genes are TRBV7-2 and TRBJ2-5, with TRBD1 identical over 11 bases. This CDR3 comprises 16 residues. CDR1 is SGHTA, CDR2 FQGNSA, per germline. The junction had 9 bases not matched to a gene; V was cut back by 4 bases and J by 5 bases.

The V call is TRBV5-6, the J call TRBJ2-1, with a weak D call TRBD2 (6 bases). Germline lookup yields CDR1 SGHDT and CDR2 YYEEEE. This CDR3 region has 14 residues. With 4 bases removed from V and 9 bases from J, the gap between germline ends came to 17 bases. Written as DNA, the CDR3 is TGTGCCAGCAGCCACCCGCGGCGGGACGGTGAGCAGTTCTTC. Residues: CASSHPRRDGEQFF.

In this sample, this clone turned up once. The chain joins TRBV6-6 to TRBJ1-3; possibly TRBD1 for D (6 bases). Germline CDR1 and CDR2: MNHNY and SVGAGI (reference sequence). V was trimmed by 6 bases and J by 2 bases, leaving 11 bases between them. The CDR3 length is 14 residues. The CDR3 DNA is TGTGCCAGCAGCTACGGGGACACTGGAAACACCATATATTTT. Amino acids: CASSYGDTGNTIYF.

V is TRBV19 and J is TRBJ1-1, with 7 bases identical to TRBD1. V was pared by 1 base and J by 6 bases, with 5 bases of the junction left unmatched. CDR3 size: 14 residues. Germline V gene lookup returns CDR1 LNHDA and CDR2 SQIVND (reference sequence). CDR3 sequence: CASSIVGQGAEAFF. CDR3 bases: TGTGCCAGTAGTATAGTAGGCCAGGGGGCTGAAGCTTTCTTT.

The rearrangement joins TRBV11-2 to TRBJ2-3, with D uncertain. This CDR3 is 14 amino acids long. CDR1 SGHAT and CDR2 FQNNGV come from the germline V gene. Trimming left V 1 base short and J 0 bases short, with 5 bases between. CDR3 region: CASSLAFSTDTQYF. The CDR3 DNA reads as TGTGCCAGCAGCTTAGCCTTTAGCACAGATACGCAGTATTTT.

The rearrangement uses TRBV7-2 and TRBJ1-1; no definite D call. With 2 bases removed from V and 2 bases from J, the gap between germline ends came to 12 bases. CDR1 SGHTA and CDR2 FQGNSA come from the germline V gene. This CDR3 contains 15 residues. The CDR3 DNA reads as TGTGCCAGCAGCTTATACATAGCAACCAACACTGAAGCTTTCTTT. It yields the protein CASSLYIATNTEAFF.

The chain recombines TRBV11-2 with TRBJ2-2; TRBD2 aligns across 11 bases. The CDR3 runs to 17 residues. Germline CDR1 is SGHAT and CDR2 is FQNNGV. J was trimmed by 5 bases and V by 5 bases; bases with no gene match: 10. The CDR3, as DNA: TGTGCCAGCAGCCTACCACTAGCGGGAGTTCCTACCGGGGAGCTGTTTTTT. Its protein is CASSLPLAGVPTGELFF. The variable domain in full, completed from reference TRBV11-2 and TRBJ2-2, reads EAGVAQSPRYKIIEKRQSVAFWCNPISGHATLYWYQQILGQGPKLLIQFQNNGVVDDSQLPKDRFSAERLKGVDSTLKIQPAKLEDSAVYLCASSLPLAGVPTGELFFGEGSRLTVL.

The sample holds a few counts of this clone. This chain links TRBV5-1 with TRBJ2-3; 7 bases agree with TRBD2. This CDR3 is 17 amino acids long. From germline, CDR1 is SGHRS and CDR2 YFSETQ. Losses at the gene ends were 4 bases for V and 2 bases for J; bases not matched to a gene: 13. The CDR3 loop reads CASSPTRGGYNTDTQYF. CDR3 nucleotide sequence: TGCGCCAGCAGCCCCACCCGCGGGGGTTACAACACAGATACGCAGTATTTT.

V usage is TRBV4-1 and J usage is TRBJ2-7, with D tentatively TRBD1 (5 bases). This CDR3 has 16 residues. The V end was cut by 0 bases, the J end by 2 bases, with 14 bases between. Germline V lookup: CDR1 MGHRA, CDR2 YSYEKL. The CDR3: CASSQDLRRATYEQYF. CDR3 sequence (DNA): TGCGCCAGCAGCCAAGATCTTCGCAGGGCAACCTACGAGCAGTACTTC.

This sequence joins TRBV7-2 and TRBJ2-1; unclear D gene. Germline CDR1 reads SGHTA; CDR2 reads FQGNSA. The CDR3 is 14 amino acids. V was clipped by 2 bases and J by 5 bases, with 10 bases between them. CDR3 in DNA: TGTGCCAGCAGCTTAACGGCAGTGGACAATGAGCAGTTCTTC. Its translation: CASSLTAVDNEQFF.

The genes are TRBV30 and TRBJ2-2, with 10 bases matching TRBD1. Per the germline V gene, CDR1 is GTSNPN and CDR2 is SVGIG (reference sequence). This CDR3 contains 16 residues. The ends lost 3 bases at V and 5 bases at J; junction bases unmatched: 9. The CDR3 coding sequence is TGTGCCTGGAGCTTGACAGGGGGCGCGAGGACCGGGGAGCTGTTTTTT. It is translated as CAWSLTGGARTGELFF.

This rearrangement joins TRBV18 to TRBJ2-1; 7 bases agree with TRBD2. V dropped 0 bases and J dropped 7; count of bases not matched to a gene: 6. CDR3 size: 15 residues. CDR1 and CDR2 from the germline V gene are KGHSH and LQKENI. DNA of the CDR3: TGTGCCAGCTCACCACCGGCACGGGAGGTGAATGAGCAGTTCTTC. It encodes CASSPPAREVNEQFF.

V is TRBV6-1 and J is TRBJ2-7; no clear D. CDR1 and CDR2 (germline): MNHNS, SASEGT. There are 11 residues in the CDR3. Trimming shortened V by 5 bases and J by 6 bases, and 8 bases separated the two germline ends. The CDR3 coding sequence is TGTGCCAGCAGTCCCAAGGGCGAGCAGTACTTC. It encodes CASSPKGEQYF.

V and J are TRBV7-2 and TRBJ2-5; D is uncertain. CDR1 is SGHTA, CDR2 FQGNSA, per germline. This CDR3 is 13 amino acids long. V shed 3 bases and J shed 6 bases, with 11 bases lying between them. This chain's CDR3 is CASSFSGSKTQYF. The DNA for the CDR3 is TGTGCCAGCAGCTTCTCGGGTTCGAAGACCCAGTACTTC. The complete variable domain, with remaining parts taken from reference TRBV7-2 and TRBJ2-5, reads GAGVSQSPSNKVTEKGKDVELRCDPISGHTALYWYRQSLGQGLEFLIYFQGNSAPDKSGLPSDRFSAERTGGSVSTLTIQRTQQEDSAVYLCASSFSGSKTQYFGPGTRLLVL.

This clone was counted once. The junction differs from germline at one of its ends, possibly a read error. This rearrangement joins TRBV9 to TRBJ1-1; tentatively, D is TRBD1 (6 bases). Germline CDR1 is SGDLS and CDR2 is YYNGEE. The CDR3 has 14 amino acids. CDR3 protein: CASSQGGKNTEALF. CDR3 DNA: TGTGCCAGCAGCCAAGGGGGGAAGAACACTGAAGCTCTCTTT.

The chain links TRBV27 to TRBJ2-1, with 12 bases matching TRBD2. The CDR3 has 15 residues. The junction had 4 bases not matched to a gene; V was cut back by 1 base and J by 9 bases. The germline gives CDR1 MNHEY, CDR2 SMNVEV (reference sequence). The chain's CDR3 is CASSLLLAGGSEQFF. CDR3 coding DNA: TGTGCCAGCAGTTTATTACTAGCGGGAGGTAGTGAGCAGTTCTTC.

CDR3 DNA sequence: TGTGCCAGCAGTGAAGGGGGACATAGCACAGATACGCAGTATTTT. It translates to CASSEGGHSTDTQYF. V gene TRBV6-1 combines with J gene TRBJ2-3, with TRBD1 as a possible D gene (6 bases). The length of the CDR3 is 15 residues. Between the trimmed V and J ends, which lost 1 base and 0 bases, there was a span of 8 bases. In germline, CDR1 is MNHNS, CDR2 SASEGT.

This chain uses TRBV2 with TRBJ1-2, with 7 bases that match TRBD1. V shed 5 bases and J 8 bases; nucleotides not matched to a gene: 8. The germline gives CDR1 SNHLY, CDR2 FYNNEI. This CDR3 has 13 amino acids. The CDR3 here is CASSLTGDRGYTF. For the CDR3, the DNA is TGTGCCAGCAGTCTCACAGGGGACCGGGGCTACACCTTC.

This clone was detected a few times. The chain recombines TRBV6-5 with TRBJ1-2; D is uncertain. The ends were cut back, 5 bases at V and 8 bases at J, with 12 bases in the middle. CDR3 length equals 12 residues. The germline CDR1 and CDR2 sequences are MNHEY and SVGAGI. CDR3 in DNA: TGTGCCAGCAGTAACGAGGCGAACGGCTACACCTTC. Amino acids: CASSNEANGYTF.